This passage covers 21 T cell receptor beta chains from one sample sequenced in a study of blood T cell repertoires in COVID-19 (dated by TCRdb to 2020 to 2022). Libraries were constructed by the immunoSEQ multiplex PCR assay. As stored in TCRdb, this immuneACCESS dataset retains in-frame rearrangements with V and J assigned. A fraction of the clones does not appear; measured against another copy, unresolved V genes explain less than half of the discrepancy, and the remainder lacks a known reason. Within this sample are over 70,000 clones, with about 92% of them counted one time only. The top ten clonotypes cover roughly 6.3% of the sample. Sequenced input: peripheral blood. Receptor source: a man between 18 and 29 years old with COVID-19, enrolled during active disease.

The chain is built from TRBV11-2 and TRBJ2-3; tentative D call: TRBD2 (7 bases). The CDR3 is made up of 18 amino acids. CDR1 and CDR2 from the germline V gene are SGHAT and FQNNGV. Trimming shortened V by 8 bases and J by 1 base, and 25 bases separated the two germline ends. As DNA, the CDR3 is TGTGCCAGCTCCGGAGGGGGGGTCCTCTGGCGCGGCACAGATACGCAGTATTTT. The encoded protein is CASSGGGVLWRGTDTQYF.

This chain joins TRBV9 and TRBJ2-1; 7 nucleotides line up with TRBD1. CDR1 and CDR2 (germline): SGDLS, YYNGEE. V lost 3 bases and J lost 4; bases outside the gene matches: 7. This CDR3 has 15 amino acids. The CDR3 DNA reads TGTGCCAGCAGCGAGATGGGACAGTCTTACAATGAGCAGTTCTTC. Protein: CASSEMGQSYNEQFF. Looking up the rest from reference TRBV9 and TRBJ2-1 gives the full variable domain: DSGVTQTPKHLITATGQRVTLRCSPRSGDLSVYWYQQSLDQGLQFLIQYYNGEERAKGNILERFSAQQFPDLHSELNLSSLELGDSALYFCASSEMGQSYNEQFFGPGTRLTVL.

The chain is built from TRBV27 and TRBJ1-1; 7 bases line up with TRBD1. The CDR3 is 14 residues long. Trimming removed 5 bases from V and 4 bases from J; junction bases left unmatched: 7. Germline V gene data show CDR1 as MNHEY and CDR2 as SMNVEV (reference sequence). The CDR3 coding sequence is TGTGCCAGCAGTCCCCAGGGGGAGGTCACTGAAGCTTTCTTT. This encodes CASSPQGEVTEAFF.

This clone was counted a single time. V gene TRBV14 combines with J gene TRBJ2-1; TRBD1 matches 9 bases. The CDR3 has 16 residues. CDR1 and CDR2 (germline): SGHDN, FVKESK. The junction had 9 bases not matched to a gene; V was cut back by 2 bases and J by 7 bases. The CDR3 DNA follows: TGTGCCAGCAGCCAACCCCCCGGGACAGGGCAGAATGAGCAGTTCTTC. Protein: CASSQPPGTGQNEQFF.

The genes are TRBV27 and TRBJ2-7; D uncertain. Trimming took off 2 bases at V and 0 bases at J, with 11 bases between the two ends. The CDR3 has 15 residues. Germline CDR1 MNHEY, CDR2 SMNVEV (reference sequence). CDR3 sequence (DNA): TGTGCCAGCAGTTTAAGTGCCTACAGCTCCTACGAGCAGTACTTC. Its translation: CASSLSAYSSYEQYF.

The CDR3 protein is CASSLGVGQGGTEAFF. The CDR3 region has the DNA TGTGCCAGCAGCTTAGGGGTCGGACAGGGAGGGACTGAAGCTTTCTTT. The V gene is TRBV7-9, the J gene TRBJ1-1; TRBD1 agrees at 8 bases. Per the germline V gene, CDR1 is SEHNR and CDR2 is FQNEAQ (reference sequence). V lost 1 base and J lost 5; bases outside the gene matches: 9. This CDR3 is built from 16 residues. The whole variable domain, filled in from reference TRBV7-9 and TRBJ1-1, reads DTGVSQNPRHKITKRGQNVTFRCDPISEHNRLYWYRQTLGQGPEFLTYFQNEAQLEKSRLLSDRFSAERPKGSFSTLEIQRTEQGDSAMYLCASSLGVGQGGTEAFFGQGTRLTVV.

The gene calls are TRBV5-1 and TRBJ1-1, with D possibly TRBD1 on 5 matching bases. V gave up 1 base and J gave up 2 bases, with 12 bases separating them. Germline values: CDR1 SGHRS, CDR2 YFSETQ. The CDR3 covers 15 residues. The CDR3 loop is CASSLWRGGNTEAFF. DNA of the CDR3: TGCGCCAGCAGCTTGTGGCGGGGGGGTAACACTGAAGCTTTCTTT. The full variable domain, its missing parts supplied by reference TRBV5-1 and TRBJ1-1, is KAGVTQTPRYLIKTRGQQVTLSCSPISGHRSVSWYQQTPGQGLQFLFEYFSETQRNKGNFPGRFSGRQFSNSRSEMNVSTLELGDSALYLCASSLWRGGNTEAFFGQGTRLTVV.

This chain joins TRBV5-4 and TRBJ1-2, with D unclear. This CDR3 has 15 residues. The V gene lost 0 bases and the J gene lost 4 bases, with 13 bases spanning the gap. Germline V gives CDR1 SGHNT, CDR2 YYREEE (reference sequence). CDR3 protein: CASSLEGGPVYGYTF. The CDR3 bases are TGTGCCAGCAGCTTGGAGGGAGGACCGGTCTATGGCTACACCTTC.

This clone was seen once. The gene calls are TRBV6-5 and TRBJ2-6; 7 bases line up with TRBD1. V was pared by 6 bases and J by 4 bases, with 3 bases of the junction left unmatched. Germline CDR1 and CDR2: MNHEY and SVGAGI. The CDR3 runs to 14 residues. The CDR3: CASRDRTGANVLTF. The CDR3 DNA follows: TGTGCCAGCAGGGACAGGACAGGGGCCAACGTCCTGACTTTC.

The rearrangement uses TRBV30 and TRBJ1-1; weak D call: TRBD1 (5 bases). Per germline, CDR1 GTSNPN and CDR2 SVGIG (reference sequence). Trimming took off 3 bases at V and 1 base at J, with 9 bases between the two ends. The CDR3 consists of 13 residues. CDR3 DNA sequence: TGTGCCTGGAGCCGGACATGGAACACTGAAGCTTTCTTT. Amino acids: CAWSRTWNTEAFF.

The chain joins TRBV9 to TRBJ2-2, with 8 bases identical to TRBD2. The germline CDR1 and CDR2 sequences are SGDLS and YYNGEE. V trimming: 2 bases; J trimming: 0 bases; junction bases outside the gene matches: 3. The CDR3 is 16 amino acids. Here the CDR3 reads CASSVSGDPNTGELFF. In nucleotides, the CDR3 is TGTGCCAGCAGCGTTAGCGGGGACCCGAACACCGGGGAGCTGTTTTTT.

V gene TRBV11-2 combines with J gene TRBJ2-7, with a tentative D call TRBD2 (6 bases). Germline V gene data show CDR1 as SGHAT and CDR2 as FQNNGV. The length of the CDR3 is 16 residues. Trimming shortened V by 3 bases and J by 0 bases, and 15 bases separated the two germline ends. CDR3 nucleotides: TGTGCCAGCAGCTTGCGCCCAGCGGGTAGCTCCTACGAGCAGTACTTC. Protein sequence: CASSLRPAGSSYEQYF. The full variable domain, with the rest looked up from reference TRBV11-2 and TRBJ2-7, is EAGVAQSPRYKIIEKRQSVAFWCNPISGHATLYWYQQILGQGPKLLIQFQNNGVVDDSQLPKDRFSAERLKGVDSTLKIQPAKLEDSAVYLCASSLRPAGSSYEQYFGPGTRLTVT.

The chain carries TRBV6-2 or TRBV6-3 and TRBJ2-7, with D perhaps matching TRBD1 (5 bases). The V gene's germline CDR1 is MNHEY and CDR2 SVGEGT. The CDR3 sequence is 14 residues long. Trimming cost V 5 bases and J 2 bases, with 13 bases left between them. The CDR3: CASSVLWGPYEQYF. CDR3 sequence (DNA): TGTGCCAGCAGTGTACTTTGGGGCCCCTACGAGCAGTACTTC.

In nucleotides, the CDR3 is TGTGCCAGCACTACGGGAGTGGTCGGGGAGCTGTTTTTT. It specifies CASTTGVVGELFF. The chain is built from TRBV2 and TRBJ2-2, with D possibly being TRBD2 (6 bases). The CDR3 covers 13 residues. Looked up from germline, CDR1 is SNHLY and CDR2 is FYNNEI. Trimming took 7 bases from V and 7 from J, leaving 13 bases between them.

The CDR3 DNA sequence: TGTGCCAGTAGTCCCGACTTACAGGGGAACTATGGCTACACCTTC. Translation gives CASSPDLQGNYGYTF. The chain joins TRBV19 to TRBJ1-2, with TRBD1 matching over 7 bases. With V trimmed by 5 bases and J by 2 bases, 8 bases remained unmatched. Germline lookup yields CDR1 LNHDA and CDR2 SQIVND (reference sequence). The CDR3 extends over 15 amino acids.

The chain uses TRBV27 and TRBJ2-7; 14 bases fit TRBD2. The junction had 11 bases not matched to a gene; V was cut back by 4 bases and J by 6 bases. Per germline, CDR1 MNHEY and CDR2 SMNVEV (reference sequence). This CDR3 has 17 residues. CDR3 bases: TGTGCCAGCAGTTCCCCTCGACTAGCGGGAGGGCCAGGCGAGCAGTACTTC. It is translated as CASSSPRLAGGPGEQYF.

The chain is built from TRBV5-4 and TRBJ2-5, with 10 bases identical to TRBD2. Germline CDR1 SGHNT, CDR2 YYREEE (reference sequence). Losses at the gene ends were 6 bases for V and 2 bases for J; bases not matched to a gene: 7. The CDR3 spans 15 residues. CDR3 sequence reads: CASKRSGRRQETQYF. Written as DNA, the CDR3 is TGTGCCAGCAAACGTAGCGGGAGGAGACAAGAGACCCAGTACTTC. Based on the CDR3 plus reference TRBV5-4 and TRBJ2-5, the full variable domain is ETGVTQSPTHLIKTRGQQVTLRCSSQSGHNTVSWYQQALGQGPQFIFQYYREEENGRGNFPPRFSGLQFPNYSSELNVNALELDDSALYLCASKRSGRRQETQYFGPGTRLLVL.

The genes are TRBV12-3 or TRBV12-4 and TRBJ1-6; tentatively, D is TRBD1 (5 bases). The V end lost 3 bases, the J end lost 14 bases, and 8 bases lay between the germline ends. There are 11 residues in the CDR3. For the CDR3, the DNA is TGTGCCAGCAGTTTGGGAGGGGCCCTCCACTTT. The encoded protein is CASSLGGALHF.

This clone has only a few counts. The V call is TRBV13, the J call TRBJ2-7; 8 nucleotides match TRBD2. This CDR3 is 16 amino acids long. The V segment lost 5 bases and the J segment 2 bases; nucleotides outside the gene matches: 11. Germline V gene lookup returns CDR1 PRHDT and CDR2 FYEKMQ (reference sequence). CDR3 residues: CASSKWPGGSTYEQYF. The CDR3, as DNA: TGTGCCAGCAGCAAATGGCCGGGGGGGTCAACCTACGAGCAGTACTTC.

The V gene is TRBV24-1, the J gene TRBJ2-2; TRBD2 agrees at 7 bases. The V segment lost 6 bases and the J segment 6 bases; nucleotides outside the gene matches: 15. The CDR3 runs 17 residues. Germline loops: CDR1 KGHDR, CDR2 SFDVKD. The CDR3 protein is CATSTATGGRISGELFF. The CDR3 nucleotides read TGTGCCACCAGTACTGCGACCGGCGGGAGAATATCCGGGGAGCTGTTTTTT.

This chain connects TRBV27 to TRBJ2-1; D is possibly TRBD2 (5 bases). CDR1 is MNHEY, CDR2 SMNVEV, per germline (reference sequence). The CDR3 is 15 amino acids. Trimming removed 2 bases at V and 0 bases at J, with 8 bases between. The CDR3 region has the DNA TGTGCCAGCAGTTTAGGTGGGAGCTCCTACAATGAGCAGTTCTTC. It specifies CASSLGGSSYNEQFF.